Listed below are T cell receptor beta chains from one sample, sequenced in a study of T cell responses to AZD1222 COVID-19 vaccine. The table came from immunoSEQ multiplex PCR; TCRdb's copy has only in-frame clones and leaves some out. This sample yields over 150,000 clones, of which about 90% are seen a single time; 11% belongs to the top ten. The sample here was peripheral blood, taken 28 days after the second AZD1222 dose. The receptors shown here come from an adult who received the AZD1222 COVID-19 vaccine. CDR3s leave out the opening cysteine and the closing phenylalanine or tryptophan. D genes are given only for firm matches. Size is omitted from some rows. Given values are once, few, many or a class for expanded clones.

abundance	d_gene	len	v_gene	j_gene	CDR3aa
once	TRBD1	18	TRBV4-2	TRBJ1-3	ASSQAGLGSQGASGNTIY
-	-	15	TRBV4-1	TRBJ1-5	ASSQSSPGTLNQPQH
-	TRBD2	13	TRBV7-8	TRBJ2-7	ASSVLAGVAYEQY
-	TRBD1	11	TRBV6-5	TRBJ1-1	ASSSTGVTEAF
-	-	12	TRBV7-9	TRBJ2-1	ASSLDRSYNEQF
-	-	13	TRBV7-2	TRBJ2-7	ASSLIQDGSYEQY
-	-	11	TRBV5-4	TRBJ1-2	ASSLSLNYGYT
-	-	11	TRBV7-3	TRBJ1-5	ASSVGMGQPQH
-	TRBD2	14	TRBV6-4	TRBJ2-2	ASSVLAGVSTGELF
-	-	13	TRBV5-4	TRBJ1-2	ASSVDSPLNYGYT
-	TRBD1	11	TRBV18	TRBJ1-6	ASSIDRGSPLH
-	-	14	TRBV5-6	TRBJ1-1	ASSLRAGSLGTEAF
-	-	10	TRBV6-2/TRBV6-3	TRBJ2-7	ASTPDGYEQY
-	-	12	TRBV6-5	TRBJ1-5	ASSYGLTNQPQH
-	TRBD2	15	TRBV3-1/TRBV3-2	TRBJ2-2	ASSRRTSGANTGELF
-	TRBD2	13	TRBV9	TRBJ2-5	ASSVIAGGLETQY
-	-	10	TRBV5-1	TRBJ2-1	ASSMTLNEQF
once	-	13	TRBV10-1	TRBJ1-1	ASSGGALTGTEAF
once	-	9	TRBV2	TRBJ2-3	ASTGLDTQY
-	TRBD1	13	TRBV6-5	TRBJ1-5	ASTGQQNSNQPQH
-	-	8	TRBV20-1	TRBJ2-7	SAREYEQY
-	TRBD2	12	TRBV30	TRBJ2-1	AWSAGLAGNEQF
-	TRBD1	13	TRBV11-2	TRBJ2-2	ASSLAGTGVGELF
-	-	12	TRBV10-1	TRBJ1-1	ASSEDPGTTEAF
-	TRBD1	15	TRBV4-1	TRBJ1-5	ASSQDAGTGIHQPQH
-	-	11	TRBV6-5	TRBJ1-1	ASTNGGGTEAF
-	-	13	TRBV28	TRBJ1-1	ASSFVRGGGTEAF
-	TRBD1	10	TRBV28	TRBJ1-2	ASTTGGFHYT
-	-	11	TRBV30	TRBJ2-2	AWRAGWTGELF
-	-	13	TRBV7-9	TRBJ2-1	ASSLLGGLYNEQF
-	TRBD2	14	TRBV7-3	TRBJ2-3	ASSWGSGEGTDTQY
-	-	12	TRBV7-9	TRBJ1-2	ASSSGTPGYGYT
-	-	13	TRBV15	TRBJ2-2	ATSRDPGVTGELF
-	TRBD1	11	TRBV30	TRBJ2-7	AWSVGQGMEQY
-	-	15	TRBV7-9	TRBJ2-4	ASSLGGPRDPKNIQY